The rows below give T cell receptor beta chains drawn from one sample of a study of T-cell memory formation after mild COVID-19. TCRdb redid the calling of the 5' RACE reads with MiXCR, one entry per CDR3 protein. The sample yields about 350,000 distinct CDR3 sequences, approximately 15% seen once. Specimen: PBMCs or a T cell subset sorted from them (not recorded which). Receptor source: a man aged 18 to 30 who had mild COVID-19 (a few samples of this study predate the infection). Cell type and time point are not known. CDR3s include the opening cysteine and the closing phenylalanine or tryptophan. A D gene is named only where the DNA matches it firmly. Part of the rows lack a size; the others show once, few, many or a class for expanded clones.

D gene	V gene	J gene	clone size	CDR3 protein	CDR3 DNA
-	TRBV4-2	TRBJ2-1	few	CASSQSSLNSGGNEQFF	TGTGCCAGCAGCCAAAGTAGCCTAAACTCGGGTGGGAATGAGCAGTTCTTC
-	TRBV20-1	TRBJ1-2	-	CSARTDDYGYTF	TGCAGTGCTAGGACGGATGACTATGGCTACACCTTC
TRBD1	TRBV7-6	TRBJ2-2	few	CASSFDREAVPGELFF	TGTGCCAGCAGCTTCGACAGGGAAGCGGTCCCCGGGGAGCTGTTTTTT
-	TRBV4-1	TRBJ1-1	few	CASSQEPGVGTEAFF	TGCGCCAGCAGCCAAGAGCCTGGAGTGGGCACTGAAGCTTTCTTT
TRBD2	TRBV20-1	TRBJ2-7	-	CSAQRGAPYEQYF	TGCAGTGCGCAGCGGGGGGCCCCCTACGAGCAGTACTTC
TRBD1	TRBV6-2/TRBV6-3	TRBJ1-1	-	CASSILQGLYFTEAFF	TGTGCCAGCAGTATATTACAGGGGTTGTATTTCACTGAAGCTTTCTTT
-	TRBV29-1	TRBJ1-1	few	CSVGTQMNTEAFF	TGCAGCGTTGGGACGCAAATGAACACTGAAGCTTTCTTT
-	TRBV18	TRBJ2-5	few	CASSPFPSPETQYF	TGTGCCAGCTCACCATTTCCGTCCCCAGAGACCCAGTACTTC
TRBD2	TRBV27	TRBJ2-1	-	CASSLPGLAGYNEQFF	TGTGCCAGCAGTCTCCCGGGACTAGCGGGGTACAATGAGCAGTTCTTC
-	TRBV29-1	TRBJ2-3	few	CSVVSVRVGTDTQYF	TGCAGCGTTGTTTCAGTCCGAGTAGGCACAGATACGCAGTATTTT
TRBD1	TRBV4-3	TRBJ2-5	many	CASSQDGGQGAETQYF	TGCGCCAGCAGCCAAGATGGGGGACAGGGGGCGGAGACCCAGTACTTC
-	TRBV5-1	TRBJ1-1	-	CASSPGTGQAFF	TGCGCCAGCAGCCCCGGCACAGGGCAAGCTTTCTTT
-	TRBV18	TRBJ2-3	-	CASSPFDTQYF	TGTGCCAGCTCACCGTTCGATACGCAGTATTTT
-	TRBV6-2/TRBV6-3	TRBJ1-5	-	CASSGFIQPQHF	TGTGCCAGCAGCGGTTTCATTCAGCCCCAGCATTTT
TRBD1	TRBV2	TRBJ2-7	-	CASRAWTGGSYEQYF	TGTGCCAGCAGGGCTTGGACAGGGGGCTCCTACGAGCAGTACTTC
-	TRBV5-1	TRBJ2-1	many	CASSLEVYNEQFF	TGCGCCAGCAGCTTAGAGGTCTACAATGAGCAGTTCTTC
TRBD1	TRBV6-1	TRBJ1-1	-	CASSEALPGTGGEAFF	TGTGCCAGCAGTGAAGCGCTTCCGGGGACAGGTGGTGAAGCTTTCTTT
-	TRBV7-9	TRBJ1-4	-	CASSLAFSGVSEKLFF	TGTGCCAGCAGCTTAGCGTTTTCGGGCGTCTCTGAAAAACTGTTTTTT
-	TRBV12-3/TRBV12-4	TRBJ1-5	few	CASSITGIQPQHF	TGTGCCAGCAGTATAACAGGGATCCAGCCCCAGCATTTT
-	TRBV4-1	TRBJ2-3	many	CASGVRTDTQYF	TGCGCCAGCGGGGTCCGCACAGATACGCAGTATTTT